These 14 T cell receptor beta chains originate from one sample sequenced in a study of cytomegalovirus exposure and HLA in healthy donors. Amplification used 60 Vbeta primers and 13 Jbeta primers. Only in-frame clones appear in the TCRdb table, and some are missing; sequencing was by immunoSEQ multiplex PCR. Of fewer than 200,000 clones listed, around four fifths were seen once; the top ten hold over 1.5%. Material: PBMCs. These receptor sequences come from a man aged 35-49 years in good health and CMV-seropositive.

This sequence joins TRBV5-5 and TRBJ2-5; the D is unclear. V dropped 2 bases and J dropped 1 base, with 12 bases sitting between them. CDR1 is SGHKS, CDR2 YYEKEE, per germline (reference sequence). The CDR3 extends over 15 amino acids. Here the CDR3 reads CASSFQLLVQETQYF. The DNA of the CDR3 is TGTGCCAGCAGCTTTCAGTTGCTCGTCCAAGAGACCCAGTACTTC.

This chain's CDR3 is CASSPGLAGVKISGELFF. The CDR3 region has the DNA TGTGCCAGCAGCCCTGGACTAGCGGGAGTAAAAATTTCCGGGGAGCTGTTTTTT. The chain recombines TRBV4-2 with TRBJ2-2; TRBD2 agrees at 13 bases. The CDR3 is 18 amino acids. The germline gives CDR1 LGHNA, CDR2 YNFKEQ. J lost 6 bases, V lost 4 bases, and 11 bases had no gene match.

The chain employs TRBV9 and TRBJ1-3; the D is unclear. Trimming stripped 5 bases from V and 0 bases from J, with 6 bases between. CDR3 length equals 13 residues. CDR1 is SGDLS and CDR2 is YYNGEE in the germline V gene. CDR3 sequence (DNA): TGTGCCAGCAGGGGCGTCTCTGGAAACACCATATATTTT. Encoded protein: CASRGVSGNTIYF.

The V gene is TRBV11-3, the J gene TRBJ2-2, with TRBD2 matching over 9 bases. Germline V lookup: CDR1 SGHNT, CDR2 YENEEA. The CDR3 extends over 15 amino acids. V shed 5 bases, J shed 7 bases, and the junction held 8 bases outside the gene matches. CDR3 sequence reads: CASSRGASGIGELFF. As DNA, the CDR3 is TGTGCCAGCAGCCGGGGGGCTAGCGGGATCGGGGAGCTGTTTTTT. The whole variable domain, filled in from reference TRBV11-3 and TRBJ2-2, reads EAGVVQSPRYKIIEKKQPVAFWCNPISGHNTLYWYLQNLGQGPELLIRYENEEAVDDSQLPKDRFSAERLKGVDSTLKIQPAELGDSAVYLCASSRGASGIGELFFGEGSRLTVL.

The chain employs TRBV15 and TRBJ2-1, with a weak D call TRBD2 (5 bases). V lost 9 bases and J lost 12, with 24 bases in between. The germline gives CDR1 LNHNV, CDR2 YYDKDF (reference sequence). This CDR3 has 14 amino acids. The CDR3 loop is CATEELVSLGGQFF. CDR3 in DNA: TGTGCCACAGAAGAACTAGTTAGCTTGGGCGGGCAGTTCTTC.

This sequence joins TRBV5-1 and TRBJ2-1, with TRBD2 identical over 10 bases. Germline trimming cut 0 bases from V and 0 bases from J; bases unmatched to any gene: 3. Germline CDR1 SGHRS, CDR2 YFSETQ. The CDR3 length is 17 residues. CDR3 amino acids: CASSLGGTSASYNEQFF. For the CDR3, the DNA is TGCGCCAGCAGCTTGGGTGGGACTAGCGCCTCCTACAATGAGCAGTTCTTC.

This clone showed up just once. This chain uses TRBV6-6 with TRBJ2-7, with D perhaps TRBD2 (5 bases). Germline loops: CDR1 MNHNY, CDR2 SVGAGI (reference sequence). V gave up 4 bases and J gave up 5 bases, with 21 bases separating them. CDR3 length equals 16 residues. The CDR3 coding sequence is TGTGCCAGCAGTTCCTGGCCCAATGGGGAGATCCACGAGCAGTACTTC. Its translation: CASSSWPNGEIHEQYF.

The genes are TRBV5-1 and TRBJ2-1; 10 bases match TRBD1. This CDR3 region has 15 residues. The junction had 6 bases not matched to a gene; V was cut back by 3 bases and J by 6 bases. CDR1 SGHRS and CDR2 YFSETQ come from the germline V gene. This chain's CDR3 is CASSWKDRGSNEQFF. CDR3 nucleotide sequence: TGCGCCAGCAGCTGGAAGGACAGGGGGAGCAATGAGCAGTTCTTC. Combining the CDR3 with reference TRBV5-1 and TRBJ2-1 gives the whole variable domain KAGVTQTPRYLIKTRGQQVTLSCSPISGHRSVSWYQQTPGQGLQFLFEYFSETQRNKGNFPGRFSGRQFSNSRSEMNVSTLELGDSALYLCASSWKDRGSNEQFFGPGTRLTVL.

The V and J genes are TRBV5-4 and TRBJ2-7; TRBD1 agrees at 7 bases. Germline V lookup: CDR1 SGHNT, CDR2 YYREEE (reference sequence). The ends lost 0 bases at V and 3 bases at J; junction bases unmatched: 3. This CDR3 has 14 amino acids. The CDR3 is CASSLGGQYYEQYF. CDR3 nucleotide sequence: TGTGCCAGCAGCTTGGGGGGACAGTACTACGAGCAGTACTTC. The whole variable domain, filled in from reference TRBV5-4 and TRBJ2-7, reads ETGVTQSPTHLIKTRGQQVTLRCSSQSGHNTVSWYQQALGQGPQFIFQYYREEENGRGNFPPRFSGLQFPNYSSELNVNALELDDSALYLCASSLGGQYYEQYFGPGTRLTVT.

The table lists this clone with a few counts. This chain links TRBV29-1 with TRBJ2-3; D possibly corresponds to TRBD1 (6 bases). This CDR3 has 14 amino acids. Germline V gene sequence: CDR1 SQVTM, CDR2 ANQGSEA. The V and J ends lost 4 bases and 2 bases respectively, with 13 bases between them. In nucleotides, the CDR3 is TGCAGCGTTGTAGATCAGGGGATCACAGATACGCAGTATTTT. It yields the protein CSVVDQGITDTQYF.

The rearrangement joins TRBV10-3 to TRBJ2-3; D may be TRBD2 (6 bases). The germline V gene has CDR1 ENHRY and CDR2 SYGVKD. The V end was cut by 5 bases, the J end by 0 bases, with 15 bases between. CDR3 length: 16 residues. CDR3 protein: CAISPNLASSTDTQYF. The CDR3 DNA sequence: TGTGCCATCAGTCCGAATCTAGCGTCTAGCACAGATACGCAGTATTTT.

The V gene is TRBV27, the J gene TRBJ2-3; D gene unclear. Germline CDR1 MNHEY, CDR2 SMNVEV (reference sequence). Trimming took 5 bases from V and 0 from J, leaving 12 bases between them. CDR3 length equals 15 residues. The chain's CDR3 is CASSRTGWSTDTQYF. The DNA for the CDR3 is TGTGCCAGCAGTCGAACCGGGTGGAGCACAGATACGCAGTATTTT.

The genes are TRBV6-5 and TRBJ2-7, with 7 positions matching TRBD1. J was trimmed by 4 bases and V by 3 bases; bases with no gene match: 3. The CDR3 runs 13 residues. The germline V gene encodes CDR1 MNHEY and CDR2 SVGAGI. The CDR3 loop is CASSYARGYEQYF. The CDR3 coding sequence is TGTGCCAGCAGTTATGCCAGGGGGTACGAGCAGTACTTC.

V and J are TRBV30 and TRBJ1-2; possible D gene TRBD1, 6 bases. This CDR3 is 13 amino acids long. V gave up 1 base and J gave up 2 bases, with 8 bases separating them. CDR1 is GTSNPN and CDR2 is SVGIG in the germline V gene (reference sequence). CDR3 region: CAWSETGNYGYTF. The DNA of the CDR3 is TGTGCCTGGAGTGAAACAGGGAACTATGGCTACACCTTC.